This is a list of T cell receptor beta chains from one sample in a study of T cell responses to AZD1222 COVID-19 vaccine. Clones were sequenced by immunoSEQ multiplex PCR, and TCRdb holds only the in-frame ones, with some missing. The table has over 130,000 clones, 85% to 90% seen once. The sample was peripheral blood, taken 28 days after the second AZD1222 dose. Every receptor here comes from an adult who received the AZD1222 COVID-19 vaccine. Each CDR3 is given without its conserved first and last residue. Part of the rows lack a size; the others show once, few, many or a class for expanded clones.

V	J	size	CDR3
TRBV10-2	TRBJ2-3	.	ASSESVSGNTDTQY
TRBV6-1	TRBJ1-5	once	ASSEGTFNYQPQH
TRBV19	TRBJ1-4	once	ASSPPGANEKLF
TRBV20-1	TRBJ1-2	few	SARQGWGYT
TRBV15	TRBJ1-2	.	ATSRGGNYGYT
TRBV6-1	TRBJ2-1	.	ASSEASRGAYNEQF
TRBV2	TRBJ1-5	.	ASSSGQYSNQPQH
TRBV5-4	TRBJ2-1	.	ASSSRAGALDEQF
TRBV30	TRBJ2-3	once	AWTQTDTQY
TRBV3-1/TRBV3-2	TRBJ2-7	.	ASSQDPGTGYEQY
TRBV2	TRBJ1-2	.	ASPGATGGYYGYT
TRBV28	TRBJ1-6	.	ASKGYGGDRSPLH
TRBV29-1	TRBJ2-7	.	SVGRDRGLYEQY
TRBV28	TRBJ2-1	.	ASALSGSWVVEQF
TRBV9	TRBJ2-5	once	ASSSSGQRQETQY
TRBV5-3	TRBJ1-5	.	ARSLAGLCNQPQH
TRBV7-9	TRBJ2-7	.	ASTSGGYEQY
TRBV6-6	TRBJ2-1	.	ASNQVNEQF
TRBV3-1/TRBV3-2	TRBJ2-7	few	ASSQGRAFPYEQY
TRBV30	TRBJ1-5	once	AWSSGTVNQPQH
TRBV30	TRBJ2-3	.	AWNGGGPGDTQY
TRBV28	TRBJ1-2	few	ASTQGDYGYT
TRBV9	TRBJ1-6	.	ASSVGTGRGSPLH
TRBV6-2/TRBV6-3	TRBJ2-2	.	ASSFIVADGELF
TRBV20-1	TRBJ1-5	.	SASPSPAGPSPQH
TRBV7-9	TRBJ2-5	.	ASSLALTQGVAQETQY
TRBV28	TRBJ2-4	.	ASSLQREKY
TRBV30	TRBJ1-1	.	AWNGVSAIAF
TRBV19	TRBJ1-5	.	ATSKGLGQPQH
TRBV7-2	TRBJ2-7	.	ASSLPSYEQY
TRBV2	TRBJ2-3	.	ASSEAGGGVDTQY
TRBV5-5	TRBJ1-5	.	ASSSGHGADQPQH
TRBV5-6	TRBJ2-1	.	ASSAGTSGYNEQF